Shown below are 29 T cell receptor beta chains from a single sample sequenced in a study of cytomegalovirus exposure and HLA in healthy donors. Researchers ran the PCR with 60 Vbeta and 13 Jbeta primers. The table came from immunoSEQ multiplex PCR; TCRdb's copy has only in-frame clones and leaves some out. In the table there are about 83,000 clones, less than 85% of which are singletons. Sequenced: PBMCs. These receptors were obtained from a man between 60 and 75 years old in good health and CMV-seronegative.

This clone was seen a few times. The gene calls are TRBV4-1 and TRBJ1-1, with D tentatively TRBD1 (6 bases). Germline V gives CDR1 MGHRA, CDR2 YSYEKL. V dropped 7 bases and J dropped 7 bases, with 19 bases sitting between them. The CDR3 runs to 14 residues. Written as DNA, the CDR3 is TGCGCCAGCACCTCCGGGGGGCGGTTAGATGAAGCTTTCTTT. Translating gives CASTSGGRLDEAFF.

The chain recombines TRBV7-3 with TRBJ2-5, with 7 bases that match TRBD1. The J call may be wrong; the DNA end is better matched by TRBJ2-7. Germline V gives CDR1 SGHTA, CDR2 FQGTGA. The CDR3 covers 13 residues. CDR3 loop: CASSLGTAFEQYF. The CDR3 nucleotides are TGTGCCAGCAGCTTAGGGACAGCATTCGAGCAGTACTTC.

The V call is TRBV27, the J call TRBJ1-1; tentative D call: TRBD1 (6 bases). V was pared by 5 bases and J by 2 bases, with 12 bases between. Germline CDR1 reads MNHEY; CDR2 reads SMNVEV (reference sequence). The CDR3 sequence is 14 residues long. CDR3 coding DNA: TGTGCCAGCAGTAGAAACAGGGTAAACACTGAAGCTTTCTTT. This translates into CASSRNRVNTEAFF.

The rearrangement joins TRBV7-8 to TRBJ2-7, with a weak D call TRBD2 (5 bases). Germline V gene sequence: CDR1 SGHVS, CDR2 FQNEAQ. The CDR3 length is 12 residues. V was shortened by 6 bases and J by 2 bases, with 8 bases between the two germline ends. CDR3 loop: CASSRGTYEQYF. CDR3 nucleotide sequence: TGTGCCAGCAGTCGGGGTACCTACGAGCAGTACTTC.

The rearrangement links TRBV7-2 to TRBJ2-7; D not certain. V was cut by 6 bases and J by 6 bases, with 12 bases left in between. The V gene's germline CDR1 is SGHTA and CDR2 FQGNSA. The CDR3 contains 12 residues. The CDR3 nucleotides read TGTGCCAGCAGTTCAAGCCCCATCGAGCAGTACTTC. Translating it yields CASSSSPIEQYF.

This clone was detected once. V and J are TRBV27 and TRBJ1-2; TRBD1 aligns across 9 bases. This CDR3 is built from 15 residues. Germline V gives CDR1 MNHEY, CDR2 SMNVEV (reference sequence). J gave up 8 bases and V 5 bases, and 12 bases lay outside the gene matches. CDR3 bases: TGTGCCAGCAGTCCCGGCCCGGACAGGGGAATGGGCTACACCTTC. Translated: CASSPGPDRGMGYTF.

CDR3 DNA: TGTGCCAGCAGCGTGGGTCGAGCGGTTTATGGCTACACCTTC. As protein: CASSVGRAVYGYTF. V gene TRBV9 combines with J gene TRBJ1-2; D unresolved. V lost 2 bases and J lost 5, with 13 bases in between. CDR1 is SGDLS, CDR2 YYNGEE, per germline. CDR3 size: 14 residues.

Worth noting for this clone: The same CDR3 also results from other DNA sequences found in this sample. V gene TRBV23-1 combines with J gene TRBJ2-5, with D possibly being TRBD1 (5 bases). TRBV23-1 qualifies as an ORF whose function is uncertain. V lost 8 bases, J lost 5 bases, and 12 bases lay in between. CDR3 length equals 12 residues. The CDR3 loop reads CASPKGQETQYF. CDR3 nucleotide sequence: TGCGCCAGCCCGAAGGGGCAGGAGACCCAGTACTTC.

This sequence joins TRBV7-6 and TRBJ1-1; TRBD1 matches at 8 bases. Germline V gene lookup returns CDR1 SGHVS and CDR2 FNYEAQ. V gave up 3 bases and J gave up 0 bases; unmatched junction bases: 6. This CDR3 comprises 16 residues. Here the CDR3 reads CASSFSQDRVNTEAFF. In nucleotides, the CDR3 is TGTGCCAGCAGCTTCTCCCAGGACAGGGTGAACACTGAAGCTTTCTTT.

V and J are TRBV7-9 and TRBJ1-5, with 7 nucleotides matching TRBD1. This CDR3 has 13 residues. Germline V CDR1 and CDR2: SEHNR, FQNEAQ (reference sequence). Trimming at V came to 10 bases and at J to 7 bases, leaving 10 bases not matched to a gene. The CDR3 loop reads CATDRWRGQPQHF. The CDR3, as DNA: TGTGCCACGGACAGGTGGAGAGGACAGCCCCAGCATTTT.

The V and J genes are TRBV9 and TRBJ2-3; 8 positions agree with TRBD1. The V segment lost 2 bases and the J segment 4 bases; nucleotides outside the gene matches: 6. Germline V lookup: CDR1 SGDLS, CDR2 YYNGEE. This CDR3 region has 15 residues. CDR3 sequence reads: CASSVQQGVPDTQYF. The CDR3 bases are TGTGCCAGCAGCGTTCAACAGGGGGTACCAGATACGCAGTATTTT.

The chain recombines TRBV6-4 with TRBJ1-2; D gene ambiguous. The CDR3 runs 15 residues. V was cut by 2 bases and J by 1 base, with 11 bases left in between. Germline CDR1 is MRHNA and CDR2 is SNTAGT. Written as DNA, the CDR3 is TGTGCCAGCAGTGACGTCGGCACAGATAACTATGGCTACACCTTC. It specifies CASSDVGTDNYGYTF.

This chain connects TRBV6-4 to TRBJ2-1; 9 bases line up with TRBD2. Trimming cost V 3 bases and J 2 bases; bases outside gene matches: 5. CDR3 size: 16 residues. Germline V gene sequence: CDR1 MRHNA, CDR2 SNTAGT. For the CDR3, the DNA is TGTGCCAGCAGTGAGGGCCTAGCGGGGACCTACAATGAGCAGTTCTTC. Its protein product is CASSEGLAGTYNEQFF.

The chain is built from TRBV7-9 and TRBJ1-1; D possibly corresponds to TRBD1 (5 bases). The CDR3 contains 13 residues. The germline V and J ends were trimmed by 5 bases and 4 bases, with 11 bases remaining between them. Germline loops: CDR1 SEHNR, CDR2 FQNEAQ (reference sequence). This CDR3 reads CASSTTVTTEAFF. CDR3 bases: TGTGCCAGCAGCACGACAGTGACCACTGAAGCTTTCTTT. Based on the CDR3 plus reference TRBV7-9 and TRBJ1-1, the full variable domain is DTGVSQNPRHKITKRGQNVTFRCDPISEHNRLYWYRQTLGQGPEFLTYFQNEAQLEKSRLLSDRFSAERPKGSFSTLEIQRTEQGDSAMYLCASSTTVTTEAFFGQGTRLTVV.

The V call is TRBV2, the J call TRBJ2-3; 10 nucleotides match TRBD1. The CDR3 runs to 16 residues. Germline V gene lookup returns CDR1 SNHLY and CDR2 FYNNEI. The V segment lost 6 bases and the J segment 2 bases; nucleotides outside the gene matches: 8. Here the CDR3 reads CASRERTGGATDTQYF. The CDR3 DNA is TGTGCCAGCAGAGAACGGACAGGGGGAGCCACAGATACGCAGTATTTT. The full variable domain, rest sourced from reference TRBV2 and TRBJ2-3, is EPEVTQTPSHQVTQMGQEVILRCVPISNHLYFYWYRQILGQKVEFLVSFYNNEISEKSEIFDDQFSVERPDGSNFTLKIRSTKLEDSAMYFCASRERTGGATDTQYFGPGTRLTVL.

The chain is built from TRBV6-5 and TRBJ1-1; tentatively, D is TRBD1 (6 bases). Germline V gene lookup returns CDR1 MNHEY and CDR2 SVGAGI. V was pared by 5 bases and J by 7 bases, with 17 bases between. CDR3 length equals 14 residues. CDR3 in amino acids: CASSEIGGAGEAFF. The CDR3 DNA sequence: TGTGCCAGCAGTGAAATTGGGGGCGCAGGTGAAGCTTTCTTT.

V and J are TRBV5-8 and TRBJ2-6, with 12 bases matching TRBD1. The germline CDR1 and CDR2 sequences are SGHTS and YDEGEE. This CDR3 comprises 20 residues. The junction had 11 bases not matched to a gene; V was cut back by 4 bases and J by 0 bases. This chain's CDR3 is CASSRGDRGRRFSGANVLTF. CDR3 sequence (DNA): TGTGCCAGCAGCCGGGGGGACAGGGGGCGCAGATTCTCTGGGGCCAACGTCCTGACTTTC.

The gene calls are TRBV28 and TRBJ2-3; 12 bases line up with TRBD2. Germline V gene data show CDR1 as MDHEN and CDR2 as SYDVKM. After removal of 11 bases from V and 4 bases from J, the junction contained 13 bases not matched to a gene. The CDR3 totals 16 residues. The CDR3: CASPPRLAGAPDTQYF. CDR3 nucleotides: TGTGCCTCACCCCCGAGACTAGCGGGGGCCCCAGATACGCAGTATTTT.

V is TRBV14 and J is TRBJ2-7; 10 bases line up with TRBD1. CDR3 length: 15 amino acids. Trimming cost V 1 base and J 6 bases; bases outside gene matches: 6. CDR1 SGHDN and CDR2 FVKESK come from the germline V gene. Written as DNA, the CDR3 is TGTGCCAGCAGCCAAGGGAGACAGGGGGCGGGCGAGCAGTACTTC. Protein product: CASSQGRQGAGEQYF.

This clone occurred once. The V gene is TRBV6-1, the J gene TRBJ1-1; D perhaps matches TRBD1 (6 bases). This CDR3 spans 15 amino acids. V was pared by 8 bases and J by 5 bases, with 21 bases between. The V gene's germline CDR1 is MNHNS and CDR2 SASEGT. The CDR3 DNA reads TGTGCCAGCTCCCTGGCCCTAACCCAGGGGACTGAAGCTTTCTTT. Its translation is CASSLALTQGTEAFF.

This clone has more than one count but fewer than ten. CDR3 coding DNA: TGTGCCAGCAGCTTCGGTAACACTGAAGCTTTCTTT. Protein: CASSFGNTEAFF. The chain combines TRBV13 with TRBJ1-1; unclear D gene. This CDR3 is 12 amino acids long. Germline CDR1 reads PRHDT; CDR2 reads FYEKMQ (reference sequence). Trimming removed 3 bases from V and 2 bases from J, with 4 bases in between. Using reference TRBV13 and TRBJ1-1 for the parts outside the CDR3, the full variable domain is AAGVIQSPRHLIKEKRETATLKCYPIPRHDTVYWYQQGPGQDPQFLISFYEKMQSDKGSIPDRFSAQQFSDYHSELNMSSLELGDSALYFCASSFGNTEAFFGQGTRLTVV.

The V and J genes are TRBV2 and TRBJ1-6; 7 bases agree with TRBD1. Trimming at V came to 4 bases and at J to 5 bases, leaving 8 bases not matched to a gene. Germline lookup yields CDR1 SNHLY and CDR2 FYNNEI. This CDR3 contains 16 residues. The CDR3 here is CASSAQGKSDNSPLHF. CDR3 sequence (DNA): TGTGCCAGCAGTGCACAGGGGAAGTCGGATAATTCACCCCTCCACTTT.

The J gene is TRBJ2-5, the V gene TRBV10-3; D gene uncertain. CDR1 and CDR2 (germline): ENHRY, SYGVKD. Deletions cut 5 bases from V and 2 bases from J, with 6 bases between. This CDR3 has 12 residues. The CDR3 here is CAISRDQETQYF. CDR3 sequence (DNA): TGTGCCATCAGTAGAGATCAAGAGACCCAGTACTTC.

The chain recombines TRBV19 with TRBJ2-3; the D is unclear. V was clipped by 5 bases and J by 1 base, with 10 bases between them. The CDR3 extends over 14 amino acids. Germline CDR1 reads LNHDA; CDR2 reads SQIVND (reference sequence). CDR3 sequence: CASSRAGRTDTQYF. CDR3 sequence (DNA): TGTGCCAGTAGTCGAGCAGGCCGCACAGATACGCAGTATTTT.

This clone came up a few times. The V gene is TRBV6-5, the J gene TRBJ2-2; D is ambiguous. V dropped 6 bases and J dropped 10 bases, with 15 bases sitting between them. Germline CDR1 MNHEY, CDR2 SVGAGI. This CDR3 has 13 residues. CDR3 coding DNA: TGTGCCAGCAGCCCGCGGAGAGTCGAGGAGCTGTTTTTT. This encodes CASSPRRVEELFF.

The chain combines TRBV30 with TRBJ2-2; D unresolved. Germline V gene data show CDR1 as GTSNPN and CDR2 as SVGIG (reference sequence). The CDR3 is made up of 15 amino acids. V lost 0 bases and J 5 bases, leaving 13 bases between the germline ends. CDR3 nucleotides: TGTGCCTGGAGTGTTACCACGGTGTGGACCGGGGAGCTGTTTTTT. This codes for CAWSVTTVWTGELFF. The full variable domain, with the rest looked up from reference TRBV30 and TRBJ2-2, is SQTIHQWPATLVQPVGSPLSLECTVEGTSNPNLYWYRQAAGRGLQLLFYSVGIGQISSEVPQNLSASRPQDRQFILSSKKLLLSDSGFYLCAWSVTTVWTGELFFGEGSRLTVL.

Written as DNA, the CDR3 is TGTGCCAGCAGTTACCGGACAGGGAACTACGAGCAGTACTTC. It is translated as CASSYRTGNYEQYF. This chain connects TRBV6-5 to TRBJ2-7, with 8 bases matching TRBD1. The V gene's germline CDR1 is MNHEY and CDR2 SVGAGI. V gave up 2 bases and J gave up 3 bases; unmatched junction bases: 3. The CDR3 has 14 amino acids.

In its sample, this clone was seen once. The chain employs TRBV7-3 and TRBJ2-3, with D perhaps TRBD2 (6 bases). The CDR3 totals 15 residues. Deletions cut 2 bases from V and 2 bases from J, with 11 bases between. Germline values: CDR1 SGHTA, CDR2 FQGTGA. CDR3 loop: CASSLQEGLTDTQYF. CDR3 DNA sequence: TGTGCCAGCAGCTTACAGGAGGGGCTCACAGATACGCAGTATTTT.

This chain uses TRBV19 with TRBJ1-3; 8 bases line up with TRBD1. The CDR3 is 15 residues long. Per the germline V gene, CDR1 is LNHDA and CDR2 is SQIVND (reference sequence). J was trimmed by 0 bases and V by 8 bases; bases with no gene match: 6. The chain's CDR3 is CASSPDRASGNTIYF. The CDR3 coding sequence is TGTGCCAGTTCGCCGGACAGGGCCTCTGGAAACACCATATATTTT.